These 5 T cell receptor beta chains were all obtained from the same sample, sequenced in a study of T cell repertoires in cytomegalovirus infection. These TCRs are of unknown antigen specificity. TCRdb used MiXCR to reprocess the reads, holding one entry per CDR3 protein. The sample carries 830,000 or so distinct CDR3 sequences, about 33% recorded once. The sequenced sample was cultured CD8+ T cells from PBMCs, obtained from culture after CMV antigen stimulation. The receptors stem from a human donor in good health (CMV status not recorded). Some clones in this sample may be carry-over from other donors' samples.

The chain is built from TRBV27 and TRBJ1-6, with 10 bases aligning to TRBD1. The CDR3 has 17 amino acids. V lost 1 base, J lost 8 bases, and 8 bases stayed unmatched. CDR1 and CDR2 from the germline V gene are MNHEY and SMNVEV (reference sequence). The CDR3 DNA reads as TGTGCCAGCAGTTTATTCCAAGACAGGGGGCTATATTCACCCCTCCACTTT. It translates to CASSLFQDRGLYSPLHF.

V and J are TRBV20-1 and TRBJ1-6; D unclear. The CDR3 extends over 11 amino acids. V lost 6 bases, J lost 14 bases, and 14 bases lay in between. CDR1 DFQATT and CDR2 SNEGSKA come from the germline V gene (reference sequence). The CDR3 is CSALDGSALHF. The CDR3 nucleotides read TGCAGTGCCCTGGACGGTTCGGCCCTCCACTTT.

This clonotype was observed a few times. The gene calls are TRBV6-1 and TRBJ1-1, with D unresolved. CDR1 MNHNS and CDR2 SASEGT come from the germline V gene. CDR3 size: 15 residues. Trimming left V 1 base short and J 5 bases short, with 14 bases between. This chain's CDR3 is CASSEVAQTGTEAFF. The CDR3 nucleotides are TGTGCCAGCAGTGAAGTGGCCCAAACGGGTACTGAAGCTTTCTTT.

This clonotype was counted between two and nine times. The chain employs TRBV5-8 and TRBJ2-1, with TRBD2 matching 7 bases. Germline values: CDR1 SGHTS, CDR2 YDEGEE. The CDR3 sequence is 16 residues long. Trimming cost V 3 bases and J 8 bases; bases outside gene matches: 14. The CDR3 sequence is CASSSQRLAGIDEQFF. Here the CDR3 DNA reads TGTGCCAGCAGCTCTCAGCGACTAGCAGGAATCGATGAGCAGTTCTTC. Variable domain in full (rest from reference TRBV5-8 and TRBJ2-1): EAGVTQSPTHLIKTRGQQATLRCSPISGHTSVYWYQQALGLGLQFLLWYDEGEERNRGNFPPRFSGRQFPNYSSELNVNALELEDSALYLCASSSQRLAGIDEQFFGPGTRLTVL.

The CDR3 DNA reads TGTGCCAGCAGCTACATGGACAGTGATACGCAGTATTTT. Its translation is CASSYMDSDTQYF. This rearrangement joins TRBV5-4 to TRBJ2-3; tentative D call: TRBD1 (6 bases). CDR3 length: 13 amino acids. From germline, CDR1 is SGHNT and CDR2 YYREEE (reference sequence). V lost 3 bases and J 6 bases, leaving 11 bases between the germline ends.